This T cell receptor beta chain was obtained from a study of T cell responses to AZD1222 COVID-19 vaccine. Data came from immunoSEQ multiplex PCR; TCRdb stores just in-frame clones and leaves some out. The data contain under 95,000 clones, 89% of them singletons. This clone was picked up one time. Losses at the gene ends were 6 bases for V and 4 bases for J; bases not matched to a gene: 5. Looked up from germline, CDR1 is LNHDA and CDR2 is SQIVND (reference sequence). The CDR3 covers 14 residues. The sequencing used peripheral blood, collected on day 0 of AZD1222 vaccination. V usage is TRBV19 and J usage is TRBJ2-3, with TRBD1 matching over 9 bases. The receptor was derived from an adult in good health. The CDR3 coding sequence is TGTGCCAGTAGCGGACAGGGGTATCCAGATACGCAGTATTTT. It specifies CASSGQGYPDTQYF.